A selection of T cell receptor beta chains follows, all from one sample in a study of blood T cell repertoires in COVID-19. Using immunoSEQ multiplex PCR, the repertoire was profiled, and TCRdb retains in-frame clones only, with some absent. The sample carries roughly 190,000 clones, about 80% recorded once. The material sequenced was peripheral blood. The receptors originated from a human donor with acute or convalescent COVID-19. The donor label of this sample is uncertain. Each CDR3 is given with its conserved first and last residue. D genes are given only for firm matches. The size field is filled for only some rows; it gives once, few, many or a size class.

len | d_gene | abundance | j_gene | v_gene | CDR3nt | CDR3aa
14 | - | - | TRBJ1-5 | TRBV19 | TGTGCCAGTAGTGGGCACATGGAGGGTCAGCCCCAGCATTTT | CASSGHMEGQPQHF
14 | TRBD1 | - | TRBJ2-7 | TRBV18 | TGTGCCAGCTCATCCGGGACAGATTCCTACGAGCAGTACTTC | CASSSGTDSYEQYF
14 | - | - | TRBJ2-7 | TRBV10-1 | TGCGCCAGCAGCCAAAATTCTGGGGGCCTCGAGCAGTACTTC | CASSQNSGGLEQYF
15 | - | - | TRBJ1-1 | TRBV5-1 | TGCGCCAGCAGCTTGGGCAGGGGTATGAACACTGAAGCTTTCTTT | CASSLGRGMNTEAFF
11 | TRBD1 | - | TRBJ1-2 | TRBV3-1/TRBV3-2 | TGTGCCAGCAGCCTATCAGGGGGTCTTGCCTTC | CASSLSGGLAF
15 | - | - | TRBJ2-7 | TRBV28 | TGTGCCAGCAGTCCTTTGGGCGGGCCCTCCTACGAGCAGTACTTC | CASSPLGGPSYEQYF
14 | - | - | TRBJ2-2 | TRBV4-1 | TGCGCCAGCACCTTATTTATAAACACCGGGGAGCTGTTTTTT | CASTLFINTGELFF
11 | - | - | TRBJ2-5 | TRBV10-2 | TGCGCCAGCATTCTCGGAGAGACCCAGTACTTC | CASILGETQYF
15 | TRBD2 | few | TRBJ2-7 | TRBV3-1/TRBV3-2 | TGTGCCAGCAGCCTGGGACTAGCGGGAGAAAACGAGCAGTACTTC | CASSLGLAGENEQYF
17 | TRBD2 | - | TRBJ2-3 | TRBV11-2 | TGTGCCAGCAGCCCCCGACTAGCGGGAGGACCCGGGGATACGCAGTATTTT | CASSPRLAGGPGDTQYF
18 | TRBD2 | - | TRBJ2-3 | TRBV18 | TGTGCCAGCTCACCACTGGTTGGGACTAGCGGGAGTATAGGAGCGCAGTATTTT | CASSPLVGTSGSIGAQYF
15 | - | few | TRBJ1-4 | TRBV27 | TGTGCCAGCAGTTTTGCGGGATCGGGTAATGAAAAACTGTTTTTT | CASSFAGSGNEKLFF
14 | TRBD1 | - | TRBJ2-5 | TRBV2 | TGTGCCAGCACCGAGACAGGGTTACTAGAGACCCAGTACTTC | CASTETGLLETQYF
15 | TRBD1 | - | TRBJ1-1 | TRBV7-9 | TGTGCCAGCAGCCCTCGACAGGGTTTGAACACTGAAGCTTTCTTT | CASSPRQGLNTEAFF
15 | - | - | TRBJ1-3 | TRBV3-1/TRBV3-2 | TGTGCCAGCAGCCAAGTCCGGGGTCACGGAAACACCATATATTTT | CASSQVRGHGNTIYF
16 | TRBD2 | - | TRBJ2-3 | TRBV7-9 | TGTGCCAGCAACTTCCGGGGGGGCCAGGGACCAGATACGCAGTATTTT | CASNFRGGQGPDTQYF
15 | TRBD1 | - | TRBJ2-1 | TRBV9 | TGTGCCAGCAGCATACTGACAGGGGGCGTCAATGAGCAGTTCTTC | CASSILTGGVNEQFF
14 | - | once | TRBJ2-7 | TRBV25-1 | TGTGCCAGCAGTGAAGCCAGGGTACCCTACGAGCAGTACTTC | CASSEARVPYEQYF
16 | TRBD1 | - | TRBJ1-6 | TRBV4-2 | TGTGCCAGCAGCCCTAACCCCGGGACAGGGGCATCACCCCTCCACTTT | CASSPNPGTGASPLHF
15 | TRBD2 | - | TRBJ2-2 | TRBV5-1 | TGCGCCAGCAGACGGACTAGCGGGGTGAGCGGGGAGCTGTTTTTT | CASRRTSGVSGELFF
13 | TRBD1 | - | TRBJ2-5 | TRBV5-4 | TGTGCCACGACGGACAGGGCGACGGAGACCCAGTACTTC | CATTDRATETQYF
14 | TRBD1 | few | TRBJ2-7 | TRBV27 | TGTGCCAGCGGATCGGGGACAGATTTATACGAGCAGTACTTC | CASGSGTDLYEQYF
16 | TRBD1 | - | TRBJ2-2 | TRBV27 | TGTGCCAGCAGTTCCCGGACAGGGGTCTTAGCCGGGGAGCTGTTTTTT | CASSSRTGVLAGELFF
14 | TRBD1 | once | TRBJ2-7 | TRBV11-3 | TGTGCCAGCAGCCTCGGGACAGGGGCGGACGAGCAGTACTTC | CASSLGTGADEQYF
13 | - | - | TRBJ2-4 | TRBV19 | TGTGCCAGTAATGGGGGGAAGGAAAACATTCAGTACTTC | CASNGGKENIQYF
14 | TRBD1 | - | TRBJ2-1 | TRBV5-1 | TGCGCCAGCGCCCGGGACAGGGGAAACAATGAGCAGTTCTTC | CASARDRGNNEQFF
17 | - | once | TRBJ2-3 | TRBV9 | TGTGCCAGCAGCGTAGAGAGTACTAGGTCGGTCACAGATACGCAGTATTTT | CASSVESTRSVTDTQYF
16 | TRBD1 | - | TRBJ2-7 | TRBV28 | TGTGCCAGCAGTAACAAGGACAGGGGGTCGACCTACGAGCAGTACTTC | CASSNKDRGSTYEQYF
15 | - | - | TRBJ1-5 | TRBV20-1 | TGCAGTGCTAGTATTCCCGGACAGAATAATCAGCCCCAGCATTTT | CSASIPGQNNQPQHF
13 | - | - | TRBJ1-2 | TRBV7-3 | TGTGCCAGCAGCTTAAGGGGGGACTATGGCTACACCTTC | CASSLRGDYGYTF
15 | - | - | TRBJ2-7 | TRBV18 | TGTGCCAGCTCACCACCGGGGGCCCCAAACTACGAGCAGTACTTC | CASSPPGAPNYEQYF
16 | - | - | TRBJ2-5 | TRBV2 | TGTGCCAGCAGCCAACGCCAGGGAACTCTTAGCGAGACCCAGTACTTC | CASSQRQGTLSETQYF
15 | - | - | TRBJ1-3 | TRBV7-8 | TGTGCCAGCAGCTTAGACGGTCGCGCGGGAAACACCATATATTTT | CASSLDGRAGNTIYF
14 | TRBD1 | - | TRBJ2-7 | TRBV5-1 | TGCGCCAGCAGCTCGGACAGGGGGAAGGACGAGCAGTACTTC | CASSSDRGKDEQYF